These 3 T cell receptor beta chains share one sample of origin, sequenced in a study of immune evolution from preneoplasia to lung adenocarcinoma. Assay: immunoSEQ multiplex PCR; the TCRdb copy retains only in-frame clones and omits some. Found here are about 9,000 clones, approximately 85% of them singletons; the top ten hold 5.8%. Input material: FFPE minimally invasive lung adenocarcinoma tissue. These receptor sequences come from a person aged 70 to 85 with lung adenocarcinoma.

This clone has a single count. This chain joins TRBV18 and TRBJ1-5; D perhaps matches TRBD1 (6 bases). Germline assignment: CDR1 KGHSH and CDR2 LQKENI. This CDR3 is 15 amino acids long. V was trimmed by 1 base and J by 6 bases, leaving 13 bases between them. The CDR3 sequence: CASSPQGDGAQPQHF. Written as DNA, the CDR3 is TGTGCCAGCTCACCACAGGGGGACGGGGCTCAGCCCCAGCATTTT.

The rearrangement joins TRBV9 to TRBJ1-4; 9 nucleotides line up with TRBD1. The V gene end was trimmed by 3 bases and the J gene end by 7 bases; junction bases not matched to a gene: 4. The CDR3 is 14 residues long. Germline-derived CDR1 and CDR2 are SGDLS and YYNGEE. CDR3 protein: CASSAGQGGEKLFF. The CDR3 coding sequence is TGTGCCAGCAGCGCGGGACAGGGAGGTGAAAAACTGTTTTTT.

This clone was seen a handful of times. The chain has TRBV28 and TRBJ1-2; no definite D call. The V end lost 2 bases, the J end lost 1 base, and 5 bases lay between the germline ends. The CDR3 sequence is 13 residues long. Germline values: CDR1 MDHEN, CDR2 SYDVKM. Here the CDR3 DNA reads TGTGCCAGCAGTTTAGGTATTAACTATGGCTACACCTTC. Its protein product is CASSLGINYGYTF.